This entry lists 4 T cell receptor beta chains sequenced from one sample in a study of blood T cell repertoires in COVID-19. Only in-frame clones appear in the TCRdb table, and some are missing; sequencing was by immunoSEQ multiplex PCR. The table shows 35,000 to 50,000 clones, with around 91% occurring only once. Sequenced sample: peripheral blood. The receptor source for this set is a man in his fifties with active COVID-19.

This clone was observed a single time. V is TRBV9 and J is TRBJ1-3, with D possibly being TRBD1 (5 bases). Germline V gene sequence: CDR1 SGDLS, CDR2 YYNGEE. This CDR3 is 16 amino acids long. Trimming cost V 0 bases and J 0 bases, with 10 bases left between them. The CDR3 DNA reads TGTGCCAGCAGCGTAGCTCACAGGAGCTCTGGAAACACCATATATTTT. It codes for CASSVAHRSSGNTIYF.

The genes are TRBV7-3 and TRBJ2-2; TRBD1 matches 8 bases. The germline V gene has CDR1 SGHTA and CDR2 FQGTGA. The CDR3 sequence is 17 residues long. J was trimmed by 2 bases and V by 6 bases; bases with no gene match: 11. Written as DNA, the CDR3 is TGTGCCAGCAGATCGACAGGGGCCCCATTCAACACCGGGGAGCTGTTTTTT. Translated, it gives CASRSTGAPFNTGELFF.

The genes are TRBV3-1 (or the pseudogene TRBV3-2) and TRBJ1-2, with D possibly matching TRBD1 (5 bases). The V end lost 3 bases, the J end lost 4 bases, and 18 bases lay between the germline ends. CDR3 length equals 16 residues. The germline V gene has CDR1 LGHDT and CDR2 YNNKEL (reference sequence). This CDR3 is CASSHSGTGLSYGYTF. CDR3 in DNA: TGTGCCAGCAGCCATTCTGGGACGGGACTCAGCTATGGCTACACCTTC.

The gene calls are TRBV19 and TRBJ1-2; D is possibly TRBD1 (5 bases). With 7 bases removed from V and 2 bases from J, the gap between germline ends came to 14 bases. Germline V lookup: CDR1 LNHDA, CDR2 SQIVND (reference sequence). The CDR3 runs 14 residues. CDR3 residues: CASTNQGGNYGYTF. Here the CDR3 DNA reads TGTGCCAGTACTAACCAGGGAGGAAACTATGGCTACACCTTC.